The 32 T cell receptor beta chains below were found in one sample sequenced in a study of T cell changes during pregnancy in multiple sclerosis. Sequencing used immunoSEQ multiplex PCR; TCRdb keeps in-frame clones, though not all of them. The sample holds around 61,000 clones, about 87% seen once. The sample was peripheral blood, taken in the first trimester of pregnancy. The receptors derive from a female donor in good health, enrolled as a control in a pregnancy study.

The gene calls are TRBV7-9 and TRBJ1-5; tentative D call: TRBD1 (5 bases). V was shortened by 1 base and J by 0 bases, with 7 bases between the two germline ends. Germline loops: CDR1 SEHNR, CDR2 FQNEAQ (reference sequence). The CDR3 totals 15 residues. CDR3 sequence reads: CASSLGGFSNQPQHF. DNA for the CDR3: TGTGCCAGCAGCTTAGGGGGCTTTAGCAATCAGCCCCAGCATTTT.

The CDR3 region has the DNA TGTGCCAGCAGCTCCTTGGGCTCTAATGAAAAACTGTTTTTT. It is translated as CASSSLGSNEKLFF. The J gene is TRBJ1-4, the V gene TRBV5-5; D gene uncertain. Trimming removed 3 bases at V and 3 bases at J, with 9 bases between. This CDR3 is built from 14 residues. The germline CDR1 and CDR2 sequences are SGHKS and YYEKEE (reference sequence). Supplemented by reference TRBV5-5 and TRBJ1-4, the full variable domain reads DAGVTQSPTHLIKTRGQQVTLRCSPISGHKSVSWYQQVLGQGPQFIFQYYEKEERGRGNFPDRFSARQFPNYSSELNVNALLLGDSALYLCASSSLGSNEKLFFGSGTQLSVL.

V is TRBV5-5 and J is TRBJ1-5; D might be TRBD1 (5 bases). CDR3 length: 17 residues. Germline V gene data show CDR1 as SGHKS and CDR2 as YYEKEE (reference sequence). Trimming removed 3 bases from V and 0 bases from J, with 16 bases in between. CDR3 amino acids: CASSYRSTENSNQPQHF. The CDR3 DNA reads as TGTGCCAGCAGCTACAGGTCGACGGAAAATAGCAATCAGCCCCAGCATTTT.

This chain uses TRBV6-1 with TRBJ1-5, with TRBD1 matching 9 bases. Trimming cost V 7 bases and J 3 bases; bases outside gene matches: 4. Germline loops: CDR1 MNHNS, CDR2 SASEGT. The CDR3 extends over 14 amino acids. The CDR3 loop reads CASKDRGDNQPQHF. The CDR3 region has the DNA TGTGCCAGCAAGGACAGGGGAGACAATCAGCCCCAGCATTTT.

This rearrangement joins TRBV10-1 to TRBJ2-3; 8 bases align to TRBD2. J gave up 2 bases and V 1 base, and 17 bases lay outside the gene matches. This CDR3 has 20 residues. Germline V lookup: CDR1 WNHNN, CDR2 SYGVQD (reference sequence). The CDR3 is CASSEYGVSGALPYTDTQYF. The DNA for the CDR3 is TGCGCCAGCAGTGAGTATGGGGTTAGCGGGGCACTTCCTTACACAGATACGCAGTATTTT.

The chain recombines TRBV5-5 with TRBJ2-5, with 9 bases lining up with TRBD2. Germline V gene data show CDR1 as SGHKS and CDR2 as YYEKEE (reference sequence). V was clipped by 4 bases and J by 5 bases; unmatched bases: 9. The CDR3 is 15 residues long. In nucleotides, the CDR3 is TGTGCCAGCAGCCCAGAGCGGGGGGCCGGGGAGACCCAGTACTTC. Amino acid sequence: CASSPERGAGETQYF. The whole variable domain, remainder taken from reference TRBV5-5 and TRBJ2-5, is DAGVTQSPTHLIKTRGQQVTLRCSPISGHKSVSWYQQVLGQGPQFIFQYYEKEERGRGNFPDRFSARQFPNYSSELNVNALLLGDSALYLCASSPERGAGETQYFGPGTRLLVL.

The CDR3 spells CASSLGQRYTGELFF. CDR3 DNA sequence: TGTGCCAGCAGCTTGGGACAGAGATACACCGGGGAGCTGTTTTTT. V and J are TRBV13 and TRBJ2-2; 7 bases agree with TRBD1. V trimming: 3 bases; J trimming: 3 bases; junction bases outside the gene matches: 4. Per germline, CDR1 PRHDT and CDR2 FYEKMQ (reference sequence). CDR3 length: 15 residues.

The chain joins TRBV18 to TRBJ1-5; D perhaps matches TRBD1 (6 bases). This CDR3 contains 15 residues. Trimming pared 2 bases from V and 7 bases from J, leaving 15 bases between. Per the germline V gene, CDR1 is KGHSH and CDR2 is LQKENI. For the CDR3, the DNA is TGTGCCAGCTCACCATCAACAGGGCAAGGGCAGCCCCAGCATTTT. Protein product: CASSPSTGQGQPQHF.

The V call is TRBV9, the J call TRBJ2-2; 8 bases match TRBD2. CDR3 length equals 16 residues. The V segment lost 3 bases and the J segment 6 bases; nucleotides outside the gene matches: 10. The germline V gene has CDR1 SGDLS and CDR2 YYNGEE. This CDR3 is CASSGFGGEGAGELFF. The CDR3 nucleotides read TGTGCCAGCAGCGGGTTCGGGGGGGAAGGAGCCGGGGAGCTGTTTTTT.

This rearrangement joins TRBV6-1 to TRBJ2-2; possible D gene TRBD1, 6 bases. Germline CDR1 reads MNHNS; CDR2 reads SASEGT. This CDR3 is 14 amino acids long. V lost 10 bases, J lost 0 bases, and 12 bases lay in between. CDR3: CATQGTTNTGELFF. CDR3 coding DNA: TGTGCCACTCAGGGGACAACGAACACCGGGGAGCTGTTTTTT.

V and J are TRBV9 and TRBJ2-5; TRBD2 matches at 9 bases. V shed 4 bases and J 7 bases; nucleotides not matched to a gene: 20. CDR1 is SGDLS, CDR2 YYNGEE, per germline. This CDR3 contains 18 residues. CDR3 in amino acids: CASSISDMTSGGPGTQYF. The CDR3 bases are TGTGCCAGCAGCATATCTGATATGACTAGCGGAGGCCCAGGGACCCAGTACTTC.

This rearrangement joins TRBV7-3 to TRBJ2-5; 11 nucleotides match TRBD2. This CDR3 contains 15 residues. CDR1 SGHTA and CDR2 FQGTGA come from the germline V gene. V lost 5 bases, J lost 4 bases, and 6 bases stayed unmatched. CDR3 region: CASSVTSGEAETQYF. The CDR3 coding sequence is TGTGCCAGCAGCGTGACTAGCGGGGAAGCAGAGACCCAGTACTTC.

This chain connects TRBV11-3 to TRBJ2-7; D possibly corresponds to TRBD2 (5 bases). CDR3 length equals 15 residues. Trimming pared 0 bases from V and 7 bases from J, leaving 16 bases between. The germline gives CDR1 SGHNT, CDR2 YENEEA. In DNA form, the CDR3 reads TGTGCCAGCAGCTTAGAAGAGGGTTTCCACCAGGAGCAGTACTTC. It specifies CASSLEEGFHQEQYF.

This rearrangement joins TRBV5-1 to TRBJ2-1; weak D call: TRBD2 (7 bases). Germline-derived CDR1 and CDR2 are SGHRS and YFSETQ. V lost 0 bases and J lost 4, with 17 bases in between. The CDR3 is 17 residues long. This CDR3 reads CASSLDFGGLNYNEQFF. The CDR3 nucleotides read TGCGCCAGCAGCTTGGACTTCGGGGGGCTCAATTACAATGAGCAGTTCTTC.

This chain links TRBV7-2 with TRBJ2-2; D ambiguous. In germline, CDR1 is SGHTA, CDR2 FQGNSA. The ends were cut back, 3 bases at V and 4 bases at J, with 9 bases in the middle. This CDR3 is 14 amino acids long. CDR3 sequence reads: CASSFAIPTGELFF. CDR3 DNA sequence: TGTGCCAGCAGCTTCGCTATACCCACCGGGGAGCTGTTTTTT.

The V call is TRBV4-1, the J call TRBJ2-5; D might be TRBD1 (5 bases). V was cut by 4 bases and J by 5 bases, with 11 bases left in between. The CDR3 is made up of 13 amino acids. Germline loops: CDR1 MGHRA, CDR2 YSYEKL. The CDR3 sequence: CASSLRQGETQYF. In DNA, the CDR3 is TGCGCCAGCAGCCTCCGTCAGGGTGAGACCCAGTACTTC.

The J gene is TRBJ2-7, the V gene TRBV4-1; perhaps TRBD1 as D (6 bases). This CDR3 spans 16 amino acids. Germline CDR1 is MGHRA and CDR2 is YSYEKL. Trimming shortened V by 0 bases and J by 3 bases, and 15 bases separated the two germline ends. The CDR3 nucleotides read TGCGCCAGCAGCCAAGAAGGGGGTATTGGTCTCTACGAGCAGTACTTC. Amino acid sequence: CASSQEGGIGLYEQYF.

This clone was detected once. The chain is built from TRBV13 and TRBJ2-7; a weak D match, TRBD1 (6 bases). Germline V lookup: CDR1 PRHDT, CDR2 FYEKMQ (reference sequence). This CDR3 has 13 residues. The V end was cut by 3 bases, the J end by 0 bases, with 6 bases between. CDR3 DNA: TGTGCCAGCAGCTTGGACAGCTCCTACGAGCAGTACTTC. Amino acids: CASSLDSSYEQYF.

The rearrangement joins TRBV6-5 to TRBJ1-6; 7 nucleotides line up with TRBD1. Germline lookup yields CDR1 MNHEY and CDR2 SVGAGI. V lost 6 bases to trimming and J lost 2 bases; unmatched junction nucleotides: 4. The CDR3 has 15 residues. The CDR3 protein is CASSPGGTYNSPLHF. CDR3 nucleotides: TGTGCCAGCAGCCCAGGGGGAACCTATAATTCACCCCTCCACTTT.

The rearrangement uses TRBV19 and TRBJ1-1; 7 positions agree with TRBD1. V dropped 8 bases and J dropped 4; count of bases not matched to a gene: 7. Germline CDR1 and CDR2: LNHDA and SQIVND (reference sequence). The CDR3 length is 13 residues. The CDR3 sequence: CASYEYRGTEAFF. The CDR3 nucleotides read TGTGCCAGTTACGAATACAGGGGCACTGAAGCTTTCTTT.

This chain connects TRBV6-4 to TRBJ2-1; 11 bases line up with TRBD1. Germline-derived CDR1 and CDR2 are MRHNA and SNTAGT. CDR3 length: 16 residues. V lost 0 bases to trimming and J lost 8 bases; unmatched junction nucleotides: 6. DNA for the CDR3: TGTGCCAGCAGTGACTCTCGGGACAGGGGGAACGATGAGCAGTTCTTC. It is translated as CASSDSRDRGNDEQFF.

V is TRBV19 and J is TRBJ1-3; the D is unclear. V was shortened by 4 bases and J by 4 bases, with 8 bases between the two germline ends. Germline V CDR1 and CDR2: LNHDA, SQIVND (reference sequence). CDR3 length: 13 amino acids. The CDR3 DNA sequence: TGTGCCAGTAGTACCCGTAGAGGAAACACCATATATTTT. It yields the protein CASSTRRGNTIYF.

The rearrangement joins TRBV5-1 to TRBJ2-7; the match to TRBD1 covers 9 bases. V shed 3 bases and J 6 bases; nucleotides not matched to a gene: 4. The germline V gene encodes CDR1 SGHRS and CDR2 YFSETQ. The CDR3 contains 13 residues. The CDR3 region is CASSWGQGAEQYF. The CDR3 bases are TGCGCCAGCAGCTGGGGACAGGGCGCCGAGCAGTACTTC.

This chain uses TRBV19 with TRBJ2-1; D ambiguous. The ends were cut back, 7 bases at V and 4 bases at J, with 17 bases in the middle. This CDR3 has 15 amino acids. Germline-derived CDR1 and CDR2 are LNHDA and SQIVND (reference sequence). CDR3 DNA: TGTGCCAGTACCGAAGCTCCTTCCCCTTACAATGAGCAGTTCTTC. This codes for CASTEAPSPYNEQFF.

This rearrangement joins TRBV30 to TRBJ2-7, with D tentatively TRBD2 (5 bases). The V gene's germline CDR1 is GTSNPN and CDR2 SVGIG (reference sequence). Trimming pared 8 bases from V and 11 bases from J, leaving 28 bases between. The CDR3 runs 14 residues. CDR3 in amino acids: CATSSVSGPAGKYF. CDR3 in DNA: TGTGCCACAAGTTCGGTGTCGGGCCCGGCCGGGAAGTACTTC.

The J gene is TRBJ2-7, the V gene TRBV6-5, with 13 bases identical to TRBD2. The CDR3 extends over 14 amino acids. Looked up from germline, CDR1 is MNHEY and CDR2 is SVGAGI. J gave up 2 bases and V 5 bases, and 0 bases lay outside the gene matches. The CDR3 spells CASSTSGGAYEQYF. In DNA form, the CDR3 reads TGTGCCAGCAGTACTAGCGGGGGGGCCTACGAGCAGTACTTC.

The chain recombines TRBV30 with TRBJ1-4; a weak D match, TRBD1 (5 bases). CDR3 length equals 13 residues. The V and J ends lost 6 bases and 3 bases respectively, with 11 bases between them. Germline V gene lookup returns CDR1 GTSNPN and CDR2 SVGIG (reference sequence). Here the CDR3 reads CACFGGSNEKLFF. The CDR3 DNA follows: TGTGCCTGCTTTGGGGGGTCTAATGAAAAACTGTTTTTT. The whole variable domain, remainder taken from reference TRBV30 and TRBJ1-4, is SQTIHQWPATLVQPVGSPLSLECTVEGTSNPNLYWYRQAAGRGLQLLFYSVGIGQISSEVPQNLSASRPQDRQFILSSKKLLLSDSGFYLCACFGGSNEKLFFGSGTQLSVL.

The CDR3 DNA is TGTGCCAGCAGTTACGACAGCAACTCTGGAAACACCATATATTTT. This encodes CASSYDSNSGNTIYF. The chain is built from TRBV6-6 and TRBJ1-3, with a possible D match to TRBD1 (5 bases). V lost 2 bases, J lost 0 bases, and 8 bases lay in between. The CDR3 loop spans 15 amino acids. Germline V gene data show CDR1 as MNHNY and CDR2 as SVGAGI (reference sequence).

The V gene is TRBV4-3, the J gene TRBJ1-4, with TRBD1 identical over 10 bases. The V and J ends lost 1 base and 9 bases, in that order; junction bases with no gene match: 8. The length of the CDR3 is 16 residues. Germline CDR1 reads LGHNA; CDR2 reads YSLEER. This CDR3 is CASSQGWDRGVKKLFF. The DNA of the CDR3 is TGCGCCAGCAGCCAAGGATGGGACAGGGGCGTAAAAAAACTGTTTTTT.

This chain joins TRBV27 and TRBJ1-1, with 8 bases identical to TRBD1. Germline V lookup: CDR1 MNHEY, CDR2 SMNVEV (reference sequence). After removal of 2 bases from V and 1 base from J, the junction contained 0 bases not matched to a gene. CDR3 length: 14 residues. CDR3 sequence: CASSLGQGNTEAFF. CDR3 bases: TGTGCCAGCAGTTTAGGACAGGGGAACACTGAAGCTTTCTTT.

This chain uses TRBV18 with TRBJ2-1; 9 bases map to TRBD1. The V gene's germline CDR1 is KGHSH and CDR2 LQKENI. V lost 3 bases to trimming and J lost 4 bases; unmatched junction nucleotides: 4. The CDR3 extends over 15 amino acids. DNA for the CDR3: TGTGCCAGCTCACCGGACAGGGGAGAATACAATGAGCAGTTCTTC. This encodes CASSPDRGEYNEQFF.

This clone turned up a few times. The DNA for the CDR3 is TGCGCCAGCAGCGCTCGGACAGGAGGATCGGGCGGGGAGCTGTTTTTT. Residues: CASSARTGGSGGELFF. V and J are TRBV5-1 and TRBJ2-2; 7 bases fit TRBD1. The germline V gene encodes CDR1 SGHRS and CDR2 YFSETQ. The CDR3 sequence is 16 residues long. The J segment lost 7 bases and the V segment lost 4 bases, leaving 13 bases of the junction unmatched. The variable domain in full, with the rest retrieved from reference TRBV5-1 and TRBJ2-2, is KAGVTQTPRYLIKTRGQQVTLSCSPISGHRSVSWYQQTPGQGLQFLFEYFSETQRNKGNFPGRFSGRQFSNSRSEMNVSTLELGDSALYLCASSARTGGSGGELFFGEGSRLTVL.